The 16 T cell receptor beta chains below were found in one sample sequenced in a study of T cells in Graves' hyperthyroidism and ophthalmopathy (dated by TCRdb to about 2019). To prepare the library, multiplex PCR was applied. These reads were obtained on an Illumina HiSeq 2000. TCR beta CDR3 regions were amplified from RNA transcripts. A first-round RT-PCR of the TCR CDR3 used the HTBI primer set with the Qiagen OneStep RT-PCR kit. TCRdb reprocessing: public reads trimmed at Q25 with fastp, clones called with MiXCR, in-frame beta chains kept. Each entry is one CDR3 protein sequence, shown with its most common DNA and genes. For this sample the table gives about 570,000 distinct CDR3 sequences, of which 46% were detected only once. The top ten constitute roughly 19% of the sample. The sample comprised peripheral blood or thyroid tissue (not recorded which). All receptors derive from an adult woman with Graves' disease, either hyperthyroidism or ophthalmopathy (not recorded which).

This chain connects TRBV10-2 to TRBJ1-5; possible D gene TRBD1, 6 bases. V lost 4 bases, J lost 6 bases, and 10 bases lay in between. CDR1 WSHSY and CDR2 SAAADI come from the germline V gene. CDR3 size: 13 residues. In DNA, the CDR3 is TGCGCCAGCAGTGTACAGGGTCTTCAGCCCCAGCATTTT. This encodes CASSVQGLQPQHF.

This clonotype was seen ten or more times. The chain couples TRBV12-3 or TRBV12-4 to TRBJ1-2, with D hard to call. V was shortened by 2 bases and J by 3 bases, with 7 bases between the two germline ends. This CDR3 contains 13 residues. The CDR3, as DNA: TGTGCCAGCAGTTTAAGGAGAGACTATGGCTACACCTTC. Protein: CASSLRRDYGYTF.

This clonotype was picked up many times. This chain uses TRBV5-5 with TRBJ1-5; D unclear. Deletions cut 4 bases from V and 5 bases from J, with 10 bases between. This CDR3 comprises 13 residues. The germline V gene has CDR1 SGHKS and CDR2 YYEKEE (reference sequence). CDR3 sequence reads: CASSRFHDQPQHF. The CDR3 DNA is TGTGCCAGCAGCAGATTCCACGATCAGCCCCAGCATTTT.

The rearrangement links TRBV7-3 to TRBJ1-5; no firm D call. This CDR3 has 13 amino acids. The V and J ends lost 5 bases and 6 bases respectively, with 11 bases between them. The V gene's germline CDR1 is SGHTA and CDR2 FQGTGA. Written as DNA, the CDR3 is TGTGCCAGCAGCCCACTGTACAGTCAGCCCCAGCATTTT. Amino acids: CASSPLYSQPQHF.

This chain connects TRBV20-1 to TRBJ2-5; D remains unclear. This CDR3 region has 11 residues. The ends were cut back, 6 bases at V and 5 bases at J, with 10 bases in the middle. CDR1 DFQATT and CDR2 SNEGSKA come from the germline V gene (reference sequence). CDR3 residues: CSADRRETQYF. CDR3 DNA sequence: TGCAGTGCCGACCGGCGGGAGACCCAGTACTTC.

Turning to this clonotype: The conserved final phenylalanine or tryptophan is absent from the CDR3, which likely points to a read error. The rearrangement joins TRBV4-1 to TRBJ2-2, with 8 bases aligning to TRBD2. The CDR3 runs 17 residues. The junction had 7 bases not matched to a gene; V was cut back by 3 bases and J by 1 base. CDR1 and CDR2 (germline): MGHRA, YSYEKL. The CDR3 bases are TGCGCCAGCAGCCACCCTGTAGCGGGACGGAACACCGGGGAGCTGTTTCTT. It yields the protein CASSHPVAGRNTGELFL.

This clonotype was picked up one time. The chain links TRBV7-8 to TRBJ2-2, with D perhaps TRBD1 (5 bases). Deletions cut 4 bases from V and 8 bases from J, with 8 bases between. The CDR3 extends over 12 amino acids. Looked up from germline, CDR1 is SGHVS and CDR2 is FQNEAQ. For the CDR3, the DNA is TGTGCCAGCAGCTCGCAGGGAGGGGAGCTGTTTTTT. It codes for CASSSQGGELFF.

The table lists this clonotype with a few counts. CDR3 in DNA: TGTGCCAGCAGCGCACGGGCAGGCGGTGGCTACACCTTC. Protein product: CASSARAGGGYTF. The chain is built from TRBV7-8 and TRBJ1-2; D remains ambiguous. This CDR3 is 13 amino acids long. Germline-derived CDR1 and CDR2 are SGHVS and FQNEAQ. With 5 bases removed from V and 7 bases from J, the gap between germline ends came to 14 bases.

The chain uses TRBV6-1 and TRBJ2-6; no definite D call. The CDR3 spans 14 residues. V was clipped by 6 bases and J by 5 bases, with 11 bases between them. Germline CDR1 is MNHNS and CDR2 is SASEGT. In DNA form, the CDR3 reads TGTGCCAGCAGCGAAACCCCGAGGGCCAACGTCCTGACTTTC. This sequence encodes CASSETPRANVLTF.

The sample holds many counts of this clonotype. This sequence joins TRBV4-1 and TRBJ1-5; TRBD1 is a possible D gene (5 bases). The CDR3 spans 16 residues. Trimming took off 2 bases at V and 3 bases at J, with 14 bases between the two ends. The germline gives CDR1 MGHRA, CDR2 YSYEKL. CDR3 protein: CASSQPNRGPNQPQHF. As DNA, the CDR3 is TGCGCCAGCAGCCAACCCAACCGGGGCCCCAATCAGCCCCAGCATTTT.

This clonotype has only one observation. The V and J genes are TRBV11-1 and TRBJ2-7; no definite D call. The CDR3 runs to 16 residues. The V end lost 1 base, the J end lost 6 bases, and 19 bases lay between the germline ends. The germline gives CDR1 SGHAT, CDR2 FQDESV (reference sequence). As DNA, the CDR3 is TGTGCCAGCAGCTTAGGGGCTAGAGCCATCACTCTCGAGCAGTACTTC. This encodes CASSLGARAITLEQYF.

At least ten counts were recorded for this clonotype. This chain connects TRBV5-1 to TRBJ2-3, with D perhaps matching TRBD2 (6 bases). V lost 4 bases and J lost 2, with 11 bases in between. CDR1 is SGHRS, CDR2 YFSETQ, per germline. CDR3 length equals 14 residues. The CDR3 protein is CASSPGLHTDTQYF. The CDR3 DNA sequence: TGCGCCAGCAGCCCGGGACTTCACACAGATACGCAGTATTTT.

This chain joins TRBV10-3 and TRBJ2-2, with 10 bases that match TRBD1. The V gene's germline CDR1 is ENHRY and CDR2 SYGVKD. CDR3 length: 17 amino acids. The junction had 17 bases not matched to a gene; V was cut back by 6 bases and J by 10 bases. The CDR3 here is CAISERPGQGFVEELFF. Written as DNA, the CDR3 is TGTGCCATCAGCGAACGGCCGGGACAGGGGTTTGTCGAGGAGCTGTTTTTT.

This clonotype was recorded a few times. V gene TRBV10-3 combines with J gene TRBJ1-3; no clear D. Germline CDR1 and CDR2: ENHRY and SYGVKD. The CDR3 covers 11 residues. V was pared by 8 bases and J by 4 bases, with 6 bases between. The CDR3 nucleotides read TGTGCCATCTCTGCCGGAAACACCATATATTTT. Translated: CAISAGNTIYF.

This clonotype was seen repeatedly, ten times or more. This chain joins TRBV5-1 and TRBJ1-1; D call uncertain. V was clipped by 6 bases and J by 0 bases, with 9 bases between them. This CDR3 region has 13 residues. CDR1 and CDR2 (germline): SGHRS, YFSETQ. The chain's CDR3 is CASMAEMNTEAFF. As DNA, the CDR3 is TGCGCCAGCATGGCCGAGATGAACACTGAAGCTTTCTTT.

In its sample, this clonotype was seen many times. The genes are TRBV5-1 and TRBJ2-5, with 9 bases identical to TRBD1. Per the germline V gene, CDR1 is SGHRS and CDR2 is YFSETQ. The CDR3 contains 14 residues. Germline trimming cut 5 bases from V and 3 bases from J; bases unmatched to any gene: 5. The CDR3 loop is CASSKGQGKETQYF. The CDR3 DNA reads TGCGCCAGCAGTAAGGGACAGGGAAAAGAGACCCAGTACTTC.